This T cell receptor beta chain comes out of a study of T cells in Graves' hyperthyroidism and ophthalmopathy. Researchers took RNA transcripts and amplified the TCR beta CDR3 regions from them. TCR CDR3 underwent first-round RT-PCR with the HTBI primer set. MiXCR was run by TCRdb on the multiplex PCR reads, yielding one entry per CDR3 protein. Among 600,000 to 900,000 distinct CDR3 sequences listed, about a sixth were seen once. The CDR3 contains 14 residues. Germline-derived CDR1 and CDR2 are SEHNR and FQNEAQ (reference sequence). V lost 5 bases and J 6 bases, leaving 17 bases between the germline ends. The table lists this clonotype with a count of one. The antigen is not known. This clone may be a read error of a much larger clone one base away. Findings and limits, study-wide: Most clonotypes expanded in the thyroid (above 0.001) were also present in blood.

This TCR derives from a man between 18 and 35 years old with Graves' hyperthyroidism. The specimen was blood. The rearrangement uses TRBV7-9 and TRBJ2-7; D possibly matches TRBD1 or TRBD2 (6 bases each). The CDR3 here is CASSGDGGGREQYF. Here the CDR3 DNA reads TGTGCCAGCAGCGGGGATGGAGGGGGTCGCGAGCAGTACTTC.